Below, 6 T cell receptor beta chains from the same sample are listed, as sequenced in a study of blood T cell repertoires in COVID-19. The method was immunoSEQ multiplex PCR; TCRdb's version includes in-frame clones alone and lacks a portion of them. The sample includes roughly 50,000 clones, 65% to 90% of them seen just once. The sample taken for sequencing was peripheral blood. The source is a man aged 70 or older with acute or convalescent COVID-19.

The chain recombines TRBV28 with TRBJ1-1; D might be TRBD1 (5 bases). V shed 6 bases and J shed 1 base, with 18 bases lying between them. This CDR3 is 16 amino acids long. In germline, CDR1 is MDHEN, CDR2 SYDVKM. CDR3 bases: TGTGCCAGCAGCTTTACGTATGACAGTTCGAACACTGAAGCTTTCTTT. Its protein is CASSFTYDSSNTEAFF.

This clone was seen a handful of times. V and J are TRBV27 and TRBJ1-5; D is unclear. V shed 4 bases and J shed 4 bases, with 11 bases lying between them. Germline CDR1 MNHEY, CDR2 SMNVEV (reference sequence). The CDR3 runs 14 residues. The chain's CDR3 is CASSSPSRNQPQHF. CDR3 nucleotide sequence: TGTGCCAGCAGTTCCCCTTCCAGGAATCAGCCCCAGCATTTT.

The V call is TRBV5-1, the J call TRBJ2-1, with 11 bases identical to TRBD1. V shed 5 bases, J shed 6 bases, and the junction held 7 bases outside the gene matches. CDR3 size: 15 residues. Looked up from germline, CDR1 is SGHRS and CDR2 is YFSETQ. Written as DNA, the CDR3 is TGCGCCAGCAGTTCCGGGACAGGGGGAGGCAATGAGCAGTTCTTC. Translating gives CASSSGTGGGNEQFF.

The chain is built from TRBV11-1 and TRBJ2-1; D is undetermined. V was pared by 4 bases and J by 8 bases, with 12 bases between. CDR1 is SGHAT and CDR2 is FQDESV in the germline V gene (reference sequence). The CDR3 has 13 residues. This CDR3 reads CASSYELSYEQFF. DNA for the CDR3: TGTGCCAGCAGCTACGAACTTAGCTATGAGCAGTTCTTC.

The DNA of the CDR3 is TGCGCCACCCGAGGGGTACAGGGGAATACTCTTACTAACTATGGCTACACCTTC. Protein product: CATRGVQGNTLTNYGYTF. This rearrangement joins TRBV5-1 to TRBJ1-2; 7 bases agree with TRBD1. Germline CDR1 SGHRS, CDR2 YFSETQ. V lost 9 bases, J lost 0 bases, and 20 bases stayed unmatched. The CDR3 length is 18 residues. Looking up the rest from reference TRBV5-1 and TRBJ1-2 gives the full variable domain: KAGVTQTPRYLIKTRGQQVTLSCSPISGHRSVSWYQQTPGQGLQFLFEYFSETQRNKGNFPGRFSGRQFSNSRSEMNVSTLELGDSALYLCATRGVQGNTLTNYGYTFGSGTRLTVV.

This chain uses TRBV6-2 or TRBV6-3 with TRBJ2-1; 7 bases line up with TRBD2. Germline V gene lookup returns CDR1 MNHEY and CDR2 SVGEGT. The CDR3 runs to 16 residues. V was pared by 0 bases and J by 4 bases, with 6 bases of the junction left unmatched. The CDR3 DNA sequence: TGTGCCAGCAGTTACTCGGTGGCTAGCGGTTACAATGAGCAGTTCTTC. Translation gives CASSYSVASGYNEQFF.